These 9 T cell receptor beta chains share one sample of origin, sequenced in a study of T cell responses to AZD1222 COVID-19 vaccine. Some clones are missing from TCRdb's copy, which holds only in-frame ones; the method was immunoSEQ multiplex PCR. The table lists about 210,000 clones, 85% to 95% of them singletons, with approximately 1.4% in the top ten. The sample consisted of peripheral blood, taken on day 0 of AZD1222 vaccination. The receptors originated from an adult in good health.

The chain has TRBV3-1 (or the pseudogene TRBV3-2) and TRBJ1-4, with TRBD1 matching 8 bases. V dropped 0 bases and J dropped 8; count of bases not matched to a gene: 5. Germline V lookup: CDR1 LGHDT, CDR2 YNNKEL (reference sequence). The CDR3 is made up of 15 amino acids. In nucleotides, the CDR3 is TGTGCCAGCAGCCAAGATGCTGGGACAGGCGAAAAACTGTTTTTT. Translation: CASSQDAGTGEKLFF.

The chain has TRBV12-2 and TRBJ1-6. TRBV12-2 is a pseudogene locus. This CDR3 region has 16 residues. CDR3 amino acids: CASRFPREYYNSPLHF. CDR3 DNA: TGTGCAAGTCGCTTCCCCCGGGAGTACTATAATTCACCCCTCCACTTT.

This chain links TRBV18 with TRBJ2-7; 8 bases map to TRBD2. Germline CDR1 and CDR2: KGHSH and LQKENI. The CDR3 spans 13 residues. V lost 6 bases, J lost 5 bases, and 6 bases stayed unmatched. CDR3 sequence reads: CASSSGGPNEQYF. CDR3 DNA sequence: TGTGCCAGCTCGTCGGGGGGGCCGAACGAGCAGTACTTC.

The V and J genes are TRBV24-1 and TRBJ1-2; a weak D match, TRBD1 (6 bases). Germline lookup yields CDR1 KGHDR and CDR2 SFDVKD. Trimming stripped 3 bases from V and 8 bases from J, with 21 bases between. The CDR3 has 16 residues. The CDR3 loop reads CATSDRGRGEGAGYTF. The CDR3 DNA reads TGTGCCACCAGTGATCGGGGCAGGGGCGAGGGCGCGGGCTACACCTTC.

This chain connects TRBV3-1 (or the pseudogene TRBV3-2) to TRBJ1-5; TRBD1 is a possible D gene (6 bases). V was cut by 4 bases and J by 0 bases, with 10 bases left in between. CDR3 length: 15 residues. The germline gives CDR1 LGHDT, CDR2 YNNKEL (reference sequence). The CDR3 DNA reads as TGTGCCAGCAGCCCAGGGGAATATAGCAATCAGCCCCAGCATTTT. Amino acid sequence: CASSPGEYSNQPQHF.

V and J are TRBV6-5 and TRBJ1-5, with D maybe TRBD1 (6 bases). V lost 6 bases, J lost 7 bases, and 16 bases lay in between. The CDR3 is 14 residues long. CDR1 is MNHEY and CDR2 is SVGAGI in the germline V gene. CDR3: CASSKGGGGQPQHF. The CDR3 nucleotides read TGTGCCAGCAGCAAGGGGGGGGGAGGGCAGCCCCAGCATTTT.

This clone was observed a single time. V is TRBV6-5 and J is TRBJ2-2; no firm D call. The V end lost 0 bases, the J end lost 0 bases, and 8 bases lay between the germline ends. The germline gives CDR1 MNHEY, CDR2 SVGAGI. The CDR3 runs to 16 residues. As DNA, the CDR3 is TGTGCCAGCAGTTACTCGAAGGCGCCGAACACCGGGGAGCTGTTTTTT. This gives the protein CASSYSKAPNTGELFF.

The chain employs TRBV9 and TRBJ1-3, with D uncertain. This CDR3 comprises 14 residues. Germline V CDR1 and CDR2: SGDLS, YYNGEE. The V end was cut by 0 bases, the J end by 2 bases, with 6 bases between. CDR3 loop: CASSVDWPGNTIYF. Written as DNA, the CDR3 is TGTGCCAGCAGCGTAGATTGGCCTGGAAACACCATATATTTT.

The CDR3 DNA reads TGTGCCAGCAGCTTGGGACTAGCGAACACCGGGGAGCTGTTTTTT. Protein sequence: CASSLGLANTGELFF. The V call is TRBV2, the J call TRBJ2-2; 8 bases are a match to TRBD2. CDR1 and CDR2 (germline): SNHLY, FYNNEI. The CDR3 extends over 15 amino acids. V lost 6 bases to trimming and J lost 0 bases; unmatched junction nucleotides: 3.